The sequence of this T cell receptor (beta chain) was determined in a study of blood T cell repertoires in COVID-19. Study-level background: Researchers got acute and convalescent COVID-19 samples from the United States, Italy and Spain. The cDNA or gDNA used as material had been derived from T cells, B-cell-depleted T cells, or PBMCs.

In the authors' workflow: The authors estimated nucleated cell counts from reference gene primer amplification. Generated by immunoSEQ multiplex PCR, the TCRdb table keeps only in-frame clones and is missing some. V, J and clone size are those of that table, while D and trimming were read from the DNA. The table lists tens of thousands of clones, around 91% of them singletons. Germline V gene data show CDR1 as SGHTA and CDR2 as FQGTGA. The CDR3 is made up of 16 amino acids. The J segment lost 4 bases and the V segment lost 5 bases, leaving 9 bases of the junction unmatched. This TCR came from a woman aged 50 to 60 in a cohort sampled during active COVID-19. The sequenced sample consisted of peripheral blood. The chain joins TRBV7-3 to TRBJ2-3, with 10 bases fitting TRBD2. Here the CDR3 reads CASSARAAGGSDTQYF. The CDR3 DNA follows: TGTGCCAGCAGCGCCCGGGCAGCGGGAGGGTCAGATACGCAGTATTTT.